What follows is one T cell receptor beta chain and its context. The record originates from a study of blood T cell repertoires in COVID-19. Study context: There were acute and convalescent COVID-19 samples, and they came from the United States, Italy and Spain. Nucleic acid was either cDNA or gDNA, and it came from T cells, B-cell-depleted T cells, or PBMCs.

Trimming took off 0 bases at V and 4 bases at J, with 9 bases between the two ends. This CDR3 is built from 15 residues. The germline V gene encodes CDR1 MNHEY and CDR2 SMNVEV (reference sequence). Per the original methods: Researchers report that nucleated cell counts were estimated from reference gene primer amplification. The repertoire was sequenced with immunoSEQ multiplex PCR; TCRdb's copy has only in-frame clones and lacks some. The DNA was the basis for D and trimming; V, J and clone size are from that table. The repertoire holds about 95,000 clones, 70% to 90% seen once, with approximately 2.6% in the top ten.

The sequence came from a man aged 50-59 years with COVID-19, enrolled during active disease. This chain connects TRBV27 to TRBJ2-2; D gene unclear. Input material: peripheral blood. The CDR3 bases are TGTGCCAGCAGTTTATCAAGTATAGCCACCGGGGAGCTGTTTTTT. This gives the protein CASSLSSIATGELFF.